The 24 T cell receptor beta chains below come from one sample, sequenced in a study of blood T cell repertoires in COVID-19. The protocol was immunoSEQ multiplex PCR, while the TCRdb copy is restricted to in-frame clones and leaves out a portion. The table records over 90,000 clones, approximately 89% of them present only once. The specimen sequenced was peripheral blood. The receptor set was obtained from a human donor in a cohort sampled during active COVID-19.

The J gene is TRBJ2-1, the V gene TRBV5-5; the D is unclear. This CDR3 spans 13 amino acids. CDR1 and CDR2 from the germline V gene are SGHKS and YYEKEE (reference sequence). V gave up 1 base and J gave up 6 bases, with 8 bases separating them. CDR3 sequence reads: CASSLFSSNEQFF. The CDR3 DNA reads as TGTGCCAGCAGCTTGTTTTCGAGCAATGAGCAGTTCTTC.

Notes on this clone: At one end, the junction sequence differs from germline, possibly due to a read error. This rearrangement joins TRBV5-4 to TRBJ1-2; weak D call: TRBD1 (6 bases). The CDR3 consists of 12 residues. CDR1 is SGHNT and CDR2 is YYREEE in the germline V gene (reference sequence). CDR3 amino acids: CASSRDTDLFHF. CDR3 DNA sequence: TGTGCCAGCAGCCGGGACACCGATTTATTCCACTTC.

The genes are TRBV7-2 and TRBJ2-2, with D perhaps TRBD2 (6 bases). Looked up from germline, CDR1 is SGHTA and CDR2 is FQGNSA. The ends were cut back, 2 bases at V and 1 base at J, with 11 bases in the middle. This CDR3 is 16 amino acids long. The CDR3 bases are TGTGCCAGCAGCTTACGGGGTAGCGGGAACACCGGGGAGCTGTTTTTT. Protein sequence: CASSLRGSGNTGELFF.

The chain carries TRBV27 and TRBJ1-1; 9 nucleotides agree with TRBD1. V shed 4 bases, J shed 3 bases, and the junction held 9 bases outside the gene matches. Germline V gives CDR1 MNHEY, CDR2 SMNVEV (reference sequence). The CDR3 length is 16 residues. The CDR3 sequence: CASSSGTGFGYTEAFF. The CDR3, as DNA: TGTGCCAGCAGTTCCGGGACAGGGTTTGGCTACACTGAAGCTTTCTTT.

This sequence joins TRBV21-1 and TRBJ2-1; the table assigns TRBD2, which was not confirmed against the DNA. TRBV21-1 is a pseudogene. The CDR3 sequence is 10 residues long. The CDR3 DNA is TGTGCCAGCCCTGAGAGTGAGCAGTTCTTC. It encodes CASPESEQFF.

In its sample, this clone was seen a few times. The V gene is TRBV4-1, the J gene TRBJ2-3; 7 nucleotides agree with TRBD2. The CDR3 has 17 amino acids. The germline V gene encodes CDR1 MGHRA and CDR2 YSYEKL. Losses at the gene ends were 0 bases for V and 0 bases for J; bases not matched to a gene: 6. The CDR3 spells CASSQDPRGVSTDTQYF. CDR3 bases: TGCGCCAGCAGCCAAGACCCCCGGGGGGTGAGCACAGATACGCAGTATTTT.

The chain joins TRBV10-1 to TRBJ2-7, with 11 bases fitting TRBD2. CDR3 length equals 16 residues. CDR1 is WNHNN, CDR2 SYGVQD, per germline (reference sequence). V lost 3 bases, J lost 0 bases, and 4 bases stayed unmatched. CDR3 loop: CASSDNSGGGSYEQYF. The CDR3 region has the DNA TGCGCCAGCAGTGATAATAGCGGGGGGGGCTCCTACGAGCAGTACTTC.

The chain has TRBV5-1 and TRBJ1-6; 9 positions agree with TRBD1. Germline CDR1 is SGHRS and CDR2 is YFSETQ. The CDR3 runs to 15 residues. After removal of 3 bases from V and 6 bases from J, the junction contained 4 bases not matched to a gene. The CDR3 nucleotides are TGCGCCAGCAGCTACGGGACAGGGCTTAATTCACCCCTCCACTTT. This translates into CASSYGTGLNSPLHF.

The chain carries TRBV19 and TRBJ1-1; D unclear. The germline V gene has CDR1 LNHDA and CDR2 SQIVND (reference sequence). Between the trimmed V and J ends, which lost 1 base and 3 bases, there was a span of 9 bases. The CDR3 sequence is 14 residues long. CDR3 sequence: CASSIAVKDTEAFF. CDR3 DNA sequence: TGTGCCAGTAGTATAGCGGTAAAAGACACTGAAGCTTTCTTT.

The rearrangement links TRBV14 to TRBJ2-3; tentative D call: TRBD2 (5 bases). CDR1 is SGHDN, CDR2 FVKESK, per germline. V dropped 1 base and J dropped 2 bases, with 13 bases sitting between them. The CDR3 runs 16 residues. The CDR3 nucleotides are TGTGCCAGCAGCCAAGGACCCGGGATTACCACAGATACGCAGTATTTT. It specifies CASSQGPGITTDTQYF. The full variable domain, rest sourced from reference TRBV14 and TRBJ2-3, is EAGVTQFPSHSVIEKGQTVTLRCDPISGHDNLYWYRRVMGKEIKFLLHFVKESKQDESGMPNNRFLAERTGGTYSTLKVQPAELEDSGVYFCASSQGPGITTDTQYFGPGTRLTVL.

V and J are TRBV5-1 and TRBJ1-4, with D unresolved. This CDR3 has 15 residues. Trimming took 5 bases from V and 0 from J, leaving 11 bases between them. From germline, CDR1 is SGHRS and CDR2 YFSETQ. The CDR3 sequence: CASRGRPATNEKLFF. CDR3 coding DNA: TGCGCCAGCAGGGGGAGGCCGGCAACTAATGAAAAACTGTTTTTT.

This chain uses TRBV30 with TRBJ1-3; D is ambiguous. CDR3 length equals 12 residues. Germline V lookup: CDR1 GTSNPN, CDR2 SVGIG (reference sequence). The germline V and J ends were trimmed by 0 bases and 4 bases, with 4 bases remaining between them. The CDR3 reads CAWSVSGNTIYF. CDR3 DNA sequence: TGTGCCTGGAGTGTATCAGGAAACACCATATATTTT.

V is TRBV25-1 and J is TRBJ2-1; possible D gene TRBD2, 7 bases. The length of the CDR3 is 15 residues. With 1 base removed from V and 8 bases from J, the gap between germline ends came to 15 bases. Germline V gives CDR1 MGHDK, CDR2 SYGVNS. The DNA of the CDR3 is TGTGCCAGCAGTGAATTGGGTGGGGGGGCCGATGAGCAGTTCTTC. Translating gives CASSELGGGADEQFF.

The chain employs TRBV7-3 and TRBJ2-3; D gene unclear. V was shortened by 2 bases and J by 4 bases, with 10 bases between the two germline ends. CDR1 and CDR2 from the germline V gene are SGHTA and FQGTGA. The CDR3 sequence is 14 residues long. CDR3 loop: CASSLESVADTQYF. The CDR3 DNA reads TGTGCCAGCAGCTTAGAGTCTGTGGCAGATACGCAGTATTTT.

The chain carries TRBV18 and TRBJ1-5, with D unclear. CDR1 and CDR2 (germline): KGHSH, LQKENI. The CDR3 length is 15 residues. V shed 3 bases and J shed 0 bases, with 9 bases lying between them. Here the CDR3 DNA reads TGTGCCAGCTCACCGGCTGGAGATAGCAATCAGCCCCAGCATTTT. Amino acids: CASSPAGDSNQPQHF.

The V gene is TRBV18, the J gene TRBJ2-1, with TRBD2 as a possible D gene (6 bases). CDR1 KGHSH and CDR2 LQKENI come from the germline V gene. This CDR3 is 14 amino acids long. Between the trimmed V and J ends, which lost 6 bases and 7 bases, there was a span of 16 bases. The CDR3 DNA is TGTGCCAGCTCCGGGGGAAACTATGGGAATGAGCAGTTCTTC. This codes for CASSGGNYGNEQFF.

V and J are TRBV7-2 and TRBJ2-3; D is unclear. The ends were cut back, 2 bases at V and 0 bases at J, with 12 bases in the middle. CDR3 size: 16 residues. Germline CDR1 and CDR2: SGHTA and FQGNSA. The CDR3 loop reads CASSLKQTPSTDTQYF. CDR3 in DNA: TGTGCCAGCAGCTTAAAACAGACCCCTAGCACAGATACGCAGTATTTT.

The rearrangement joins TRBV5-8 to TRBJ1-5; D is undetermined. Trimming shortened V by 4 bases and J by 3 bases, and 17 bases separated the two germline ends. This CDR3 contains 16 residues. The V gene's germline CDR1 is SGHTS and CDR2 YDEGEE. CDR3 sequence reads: CASSLTEAVLNQPQHF. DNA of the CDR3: TGTGCCAGCAGCCTGACTGAGGCTGTTCTCAATCAGCCCCAGCATTTT.

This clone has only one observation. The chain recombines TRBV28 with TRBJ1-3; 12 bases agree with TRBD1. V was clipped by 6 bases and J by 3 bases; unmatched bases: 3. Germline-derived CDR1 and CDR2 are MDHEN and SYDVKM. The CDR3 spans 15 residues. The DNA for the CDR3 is TGTGCCAGCAGGGGACAGGGGGCAGTTGGAAACACCATATATTTT. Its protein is CASRGQGAVGNTIYF.

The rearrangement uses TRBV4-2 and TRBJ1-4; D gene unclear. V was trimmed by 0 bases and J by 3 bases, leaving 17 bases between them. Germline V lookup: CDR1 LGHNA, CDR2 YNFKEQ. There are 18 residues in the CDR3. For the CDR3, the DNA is TGTGCCAGCAGCCAAGACCGGTGGAGGGCCGCACCTAATGAAAAACTGTTTTTT. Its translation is CASSQDRWRAAPNEKLFF.

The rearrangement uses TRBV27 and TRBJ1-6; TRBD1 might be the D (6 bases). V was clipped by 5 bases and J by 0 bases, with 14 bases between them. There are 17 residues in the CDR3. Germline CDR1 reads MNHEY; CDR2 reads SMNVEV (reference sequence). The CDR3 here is CASSPGAGNSYNSPLHF. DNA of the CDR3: TGTGCCAGCAGTCCAGGGGCAGGGAACTCCTATAATTCACCCCTCCACTTT.

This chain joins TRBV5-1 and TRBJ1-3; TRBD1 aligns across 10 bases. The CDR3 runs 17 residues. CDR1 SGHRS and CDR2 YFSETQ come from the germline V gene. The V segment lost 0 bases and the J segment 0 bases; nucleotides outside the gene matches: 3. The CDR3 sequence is CASSLAGTGVSGNTIYF. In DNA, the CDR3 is TGCGCCAGCAGCTTGGCCGGGACAGGGGTCTCTGGAAACACCATATATTTT.

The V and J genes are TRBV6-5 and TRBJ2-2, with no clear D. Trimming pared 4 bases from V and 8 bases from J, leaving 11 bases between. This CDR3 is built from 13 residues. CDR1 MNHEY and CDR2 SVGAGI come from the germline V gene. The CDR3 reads CASSSAGWGELFF. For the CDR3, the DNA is TGTGCCAGCAGTTCGGCAGGTTGGGGGGAGCTGTTTTTT.

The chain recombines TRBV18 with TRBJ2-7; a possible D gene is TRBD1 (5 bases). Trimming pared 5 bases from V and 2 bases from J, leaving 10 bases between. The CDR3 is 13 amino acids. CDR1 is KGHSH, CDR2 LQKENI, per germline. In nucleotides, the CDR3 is TGTGCCAGCTCAACCAAAGGGGCCTACGAGCAGTACTTC. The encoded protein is CASSTKGAYEQYF.